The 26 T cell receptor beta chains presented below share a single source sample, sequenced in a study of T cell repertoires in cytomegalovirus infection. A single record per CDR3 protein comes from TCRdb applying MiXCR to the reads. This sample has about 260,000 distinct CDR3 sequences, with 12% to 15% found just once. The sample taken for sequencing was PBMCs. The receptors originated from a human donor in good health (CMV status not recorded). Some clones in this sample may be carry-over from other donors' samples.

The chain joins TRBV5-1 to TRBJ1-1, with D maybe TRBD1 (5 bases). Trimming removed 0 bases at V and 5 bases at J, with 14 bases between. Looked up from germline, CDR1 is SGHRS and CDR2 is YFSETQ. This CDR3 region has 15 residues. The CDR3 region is CASSLGPQGYTEAFF. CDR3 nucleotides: TGCGCCAGCAGCTTGGGCCCTCAGGGTTATACTGAAGCTTTCTTT.

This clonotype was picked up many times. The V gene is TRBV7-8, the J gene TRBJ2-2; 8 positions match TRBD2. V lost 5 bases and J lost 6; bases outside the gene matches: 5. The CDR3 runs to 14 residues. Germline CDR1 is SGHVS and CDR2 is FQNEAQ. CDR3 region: CASSQLADAGELFF. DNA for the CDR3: TGTGCCAGCAGCCAACTAGCGGACGCCGGGGAGCTGTTTTTT.

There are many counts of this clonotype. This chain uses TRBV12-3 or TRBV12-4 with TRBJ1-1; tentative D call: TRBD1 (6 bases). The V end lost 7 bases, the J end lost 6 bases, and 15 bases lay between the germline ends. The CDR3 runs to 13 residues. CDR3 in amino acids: CASTEQGGAEAFF. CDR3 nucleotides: TGTGCCAGCACCGAACAGGGAGGCGCTGAAGCTTTCTTT.

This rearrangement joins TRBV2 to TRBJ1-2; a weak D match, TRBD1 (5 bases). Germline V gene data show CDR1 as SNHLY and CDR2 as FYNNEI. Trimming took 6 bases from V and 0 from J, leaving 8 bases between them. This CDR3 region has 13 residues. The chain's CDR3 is CASRDSPNYGYTF. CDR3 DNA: TGTGCCAGCAGAGACAGTCCTAACTATGGCTACACCTTC. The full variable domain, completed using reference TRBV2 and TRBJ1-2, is EPEVTQTPSHQVTQMGQEVILRCVPISNHLYFYWYRQILGQKVEFLVSFYNNEISEKSEIFDDQFSVERPDGSNFTLKIRSTKLEDSAMYFCASRDSPNYGYTFGSGTRLTVV.

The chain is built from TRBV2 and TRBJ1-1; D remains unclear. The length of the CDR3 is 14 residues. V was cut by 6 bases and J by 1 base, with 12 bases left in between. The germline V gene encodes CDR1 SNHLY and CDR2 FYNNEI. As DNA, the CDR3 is TGTGCCAGCAGCTACGGACCCGGGAACACTGAAGCTTTCTTT. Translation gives CASSYGPGNTEAFF.

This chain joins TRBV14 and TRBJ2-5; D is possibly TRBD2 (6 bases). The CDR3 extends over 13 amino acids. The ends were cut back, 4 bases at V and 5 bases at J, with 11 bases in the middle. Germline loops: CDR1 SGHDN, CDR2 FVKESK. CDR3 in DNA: TGTGCCAGCAGCCGCTCGGGGGAGGAGACCCAGTACTTC. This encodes CASSRSGEETQYF.

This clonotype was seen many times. The CDR3 DNA follows: TGTGCCAGCAGCTTAGAGGCAGGCGGGAGGGCCGGGGAGCTGTTTTTT. Its translation is CASSLEAGGRAGELFF. The rearrangement uses TRBV7-2 and TRBJ2-2; 9 bases line up with TRBD2. The junction had 6 bases not matched to a gene; V was cut back by 1 base and J by 6 bases. This CDR3 is 16 amino acids long. CDR1 and CDR2 from the germline V gene are SGHTA and FQGNSA.

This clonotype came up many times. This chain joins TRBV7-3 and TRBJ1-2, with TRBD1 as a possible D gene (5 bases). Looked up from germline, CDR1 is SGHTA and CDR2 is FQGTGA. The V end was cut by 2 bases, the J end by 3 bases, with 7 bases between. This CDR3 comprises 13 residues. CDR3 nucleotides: TGTGCCAGCAGCTTACGGGGCGACTATGGCTACACCTTC. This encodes CASSLRGDYGYTF.

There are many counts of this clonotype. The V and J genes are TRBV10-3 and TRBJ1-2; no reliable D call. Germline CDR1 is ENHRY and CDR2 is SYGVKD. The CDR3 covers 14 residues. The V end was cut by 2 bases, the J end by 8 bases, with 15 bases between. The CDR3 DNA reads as TGTGCCATCAGTGAGCTCCCAGATTTGTACGGCTACACCTTC. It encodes CAISELPDLYGYTF.

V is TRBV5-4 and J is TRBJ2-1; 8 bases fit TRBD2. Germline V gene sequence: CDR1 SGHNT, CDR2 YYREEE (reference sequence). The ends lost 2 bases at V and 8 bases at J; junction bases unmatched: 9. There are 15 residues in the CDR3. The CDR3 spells CASSFGGAPEDEQFF. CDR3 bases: TGTGCCAGCAGCTTCGGGGGGGCTCCGGAGGATGAGCAGTTCTTC.

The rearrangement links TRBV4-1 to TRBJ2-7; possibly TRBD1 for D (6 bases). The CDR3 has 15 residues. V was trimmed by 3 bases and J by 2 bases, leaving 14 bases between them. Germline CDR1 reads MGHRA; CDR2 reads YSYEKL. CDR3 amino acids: CASSQERQDTYEQYF. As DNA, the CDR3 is TGCGCCAGCAGCCAGGAGAGACAGGATACCTACGAGCAGTACTTC.

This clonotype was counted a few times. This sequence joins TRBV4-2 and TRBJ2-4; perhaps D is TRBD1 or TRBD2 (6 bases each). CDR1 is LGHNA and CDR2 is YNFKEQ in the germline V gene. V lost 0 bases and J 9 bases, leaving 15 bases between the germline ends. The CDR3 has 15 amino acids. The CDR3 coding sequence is TGTGCCAGCAGCCAAGATAGGGGGGAGTGGAGCATTCAGTACTTC. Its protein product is CASSQDRGEWSIQYF.

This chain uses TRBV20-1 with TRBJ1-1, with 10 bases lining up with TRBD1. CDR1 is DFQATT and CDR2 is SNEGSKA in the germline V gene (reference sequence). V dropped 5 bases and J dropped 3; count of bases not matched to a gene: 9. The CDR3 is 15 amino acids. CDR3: CSALRQGARYTEAFF. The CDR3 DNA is TGCAGTGCTCTCCGACAGGGGGCGCGTTACACTGAAGCTTTCTTT.

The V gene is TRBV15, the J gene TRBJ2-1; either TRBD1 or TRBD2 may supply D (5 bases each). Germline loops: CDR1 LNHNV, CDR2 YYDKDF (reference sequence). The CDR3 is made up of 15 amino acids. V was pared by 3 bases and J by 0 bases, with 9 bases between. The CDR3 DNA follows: TGTGCCACCAGCAGGGGTGGGGGCTCCTACAATGAGCAGTTCTTC. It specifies CATSRGGGSYNEQFF.

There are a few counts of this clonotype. CDR3: CASSYAGTTTDTQYF. The DNA for the CDR3 is TGTGCCAGCAGTTATGCCGGGACTACGACAGATACGCAGTATTTT. The rearrangement joins TRBV6-2 or TRBV6-3 to TRBJ2-3; TRBD2 matches at 7 bases. Germline CDR1 and CDR2: MNHEY and SVGEGT. The CDR3 totals 15 residues. With V trimmed by 3 bases and J by 3 bases, 6 bases remained unmatched.

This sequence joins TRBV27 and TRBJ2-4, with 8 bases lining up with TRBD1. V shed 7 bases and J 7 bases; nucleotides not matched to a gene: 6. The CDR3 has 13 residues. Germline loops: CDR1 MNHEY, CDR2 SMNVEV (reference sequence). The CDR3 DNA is TGTGCCAGCAAAACGACAGGGGTGAACATTCAGTACTTC. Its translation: CASKTTGVNIQYF.

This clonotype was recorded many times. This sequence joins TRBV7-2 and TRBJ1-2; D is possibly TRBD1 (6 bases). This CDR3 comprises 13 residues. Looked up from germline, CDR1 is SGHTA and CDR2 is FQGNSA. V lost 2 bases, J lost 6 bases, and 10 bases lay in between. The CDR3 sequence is CASSLYRADGYTF. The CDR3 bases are TGTGCCAGCAGCTTATACAGGGCCGATGGCTACACCTTC.

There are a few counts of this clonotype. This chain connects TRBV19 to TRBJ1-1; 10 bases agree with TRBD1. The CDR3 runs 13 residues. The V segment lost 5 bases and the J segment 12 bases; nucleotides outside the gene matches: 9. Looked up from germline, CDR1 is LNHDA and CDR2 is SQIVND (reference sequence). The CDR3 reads CASSPRDRGSTFF. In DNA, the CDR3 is TGTGCCAGTAGTCCCCGGGACAGGGGTTCAACTTTCTTT.

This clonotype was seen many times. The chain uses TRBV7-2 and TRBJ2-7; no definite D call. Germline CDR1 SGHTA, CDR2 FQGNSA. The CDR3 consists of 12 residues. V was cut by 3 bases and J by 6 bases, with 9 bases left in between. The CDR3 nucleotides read TGTGCCAGCAGCTTTGGACGCGTCGAGCAGTACTTC. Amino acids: CASSFGRVEQYF.

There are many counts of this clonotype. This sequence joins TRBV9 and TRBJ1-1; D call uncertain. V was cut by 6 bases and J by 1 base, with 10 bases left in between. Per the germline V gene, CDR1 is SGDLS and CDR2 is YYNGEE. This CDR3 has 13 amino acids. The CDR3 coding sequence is TGTGCCAGCACAAGAAAGGAGAACACTGAAGCTTTCTTT. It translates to CASTRKENTEAFF.

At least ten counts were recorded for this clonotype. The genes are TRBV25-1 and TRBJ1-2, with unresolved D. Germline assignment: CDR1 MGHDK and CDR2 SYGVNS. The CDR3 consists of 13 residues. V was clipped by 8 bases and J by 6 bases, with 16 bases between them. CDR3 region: CASSRDAVDGYTF. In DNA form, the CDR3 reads TGTGCCAGCTCTCGGGATGCCGTGGATGGCTACACCTTC.

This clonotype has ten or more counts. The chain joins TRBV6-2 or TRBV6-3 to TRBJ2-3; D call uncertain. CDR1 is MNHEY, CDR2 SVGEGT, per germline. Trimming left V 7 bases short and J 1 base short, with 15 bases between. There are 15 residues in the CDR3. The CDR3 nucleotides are TGTGCCAGCACCCAAGGGAACTCGCGCACAGATACGCAGTATTTT. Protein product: CASTQGNSRTDTQYF.

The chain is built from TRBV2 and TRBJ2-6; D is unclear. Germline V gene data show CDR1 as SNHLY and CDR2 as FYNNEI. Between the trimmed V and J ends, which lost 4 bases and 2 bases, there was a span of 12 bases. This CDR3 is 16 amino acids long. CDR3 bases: TGTGCCAGCAGTGGTAGGACCGAGCCTGGGGCCAACGTCCTGACTTTC. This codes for CASSGRTEPGANVLTF. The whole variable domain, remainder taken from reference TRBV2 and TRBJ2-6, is EPEVTQTPSHQVTQMGQEVILRCVPISNHLYFYWYRQILGQKVEFLVSFYNNEISEKSEIFDDQFSVERPDGSNFTLKIRSTKLEDSAMYFCASSGRTEPGANVLTFGAGSRLTVL.

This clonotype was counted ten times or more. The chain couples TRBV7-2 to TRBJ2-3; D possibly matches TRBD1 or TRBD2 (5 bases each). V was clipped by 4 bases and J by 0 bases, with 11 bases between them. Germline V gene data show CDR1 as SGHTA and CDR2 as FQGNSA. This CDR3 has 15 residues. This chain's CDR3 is CASSSLGASTDTQYF. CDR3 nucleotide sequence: TGTGCCAGCAGCTCACTCGGGGCTAGCACAGATACGCAGTATTTT.

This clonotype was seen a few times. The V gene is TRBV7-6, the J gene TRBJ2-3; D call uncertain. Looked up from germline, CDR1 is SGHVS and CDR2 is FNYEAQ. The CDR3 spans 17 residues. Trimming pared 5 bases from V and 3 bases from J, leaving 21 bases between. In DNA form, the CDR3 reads TGTGCCAGCAGCCCAGGACCCGATAAGGTTTTAACAGATACGCAGTATTTT. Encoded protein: CASSPGPDKVLTDTQYF.

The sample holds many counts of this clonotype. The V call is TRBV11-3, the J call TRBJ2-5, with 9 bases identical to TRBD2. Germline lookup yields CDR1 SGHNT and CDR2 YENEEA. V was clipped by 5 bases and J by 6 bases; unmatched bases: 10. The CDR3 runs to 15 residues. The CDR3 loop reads CASSQGGGAGKTQYF. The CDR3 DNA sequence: TGTGCCAGCAGCCAAGGCGGGGGGGCCGGAAAGACCCAGTACTTC. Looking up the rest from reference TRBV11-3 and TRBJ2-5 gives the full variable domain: EAGVVQSPRYKIIEKKQPVAFWCNPISGHNTLYWYLQNLGQGPELLIRYENEEAVDDSQLPKDRFSAERLKGVDSTLKIQPAELGDSAVYLCASSQGGGAGKTQYFGPGTRLLVL.